Following are 28 T cell receptor delta chains from one sample sequenced in a study of Vδ1+ human thymocytes. Study-level results: Thymic TRG and TRD repertoires appeared highly polyclonal.

For these receptors, no antigen is known. Extracted RNA was reverse transcribed into cDNA. Multiplex PCR used pooled V-gene forward primers and a constant-region reverse primer to amplify CDR3s. TCRdb reprocessed the multiplex PCR reads using CATT. The sample records some 55,000 delta-chain clones, 15% being singletons. Sequenced input: Vdelta1+ gamma-delta thymocytes from the thymus. The subset is: FACS-sorted CD3+ TCRalphabeta- TCRVdelta1+ TCRVdelta2- thymocytes. The receptors derive from a boy under two years old who had congenital heart surgery.

The table lists this clone with a few counts. The chain carries TRDV1 and TRDJ1; 7 positions agree with TRDD3. CDR1 and CDR2 from the germline V gene are TSWWSYY and QGS. The J segment lost 0 bases and the V segment lost 7 bases, leaving 8 bases of the junction unmatched. The CDR3 totals 15 residues. The CDR3 region has the DNA TGTGCTCTTGACCCTGGGGGGTCGTACACCGATAAACTCATCTTT. Its translation is CALDPGGSYTDKLIF.

This clone was observed a few times. This chain joins TRDV1 and TRDJ1; D assignment may be TRDD2 or TRDD3 (7 bases each). CDR1 is TSWWSYY and CDR2 is QGS in the germline V gene. V lost 1 base to trimming and J lost 0 bases, with 30 bases between them. This CDR3 has 22 residues. CDR3 nucleotides: TGTGCTCTTGGGGAACGCCCTGCGTTCCTACAGGACTGGGGACATTACACCGATAAACTCATCTTT. It codes for CALGERPAFLQDWGHYTDKLIF.

This rearrangement joins TRDV1 to TRDJ1; a weak D match, TRDD3 (8 bases). Germline V gives CDR1 TSWWSYY, CDR2 QGS. The CDR3 loop spans 18 amino acids. V was trimmed by 3 bases and J by 9 bases, leaving 29 bases between them. The CDR3 DNA sequence: TGTGCTCTTGGGGACCAGACTCTTTCCTACTTGGGGATACTTGAACTCATCTTT. As protein: CALGDQTLSYLGILELIF.

This clone turned up a few times. The rearrangement joins TRDV1 to TRDJ1; D is ambiguous. Looked up from germline, CDR1 is TSWWSYY and CDR2 is QGS. This CDR3 contains 14 residues. V was shortened by 4 bases and J by 0 bases, with 9 bases between the two germline ends. Here the CDR3 DNA reads TGTGCTCTTGGGGGATGGTCATACACCGATAAACTCATCTTT. It translates to CALGGWSYTDKLIF.

The rearrangement uses TRDV1 and TRDJ1, with 13 bases aligning to TRDD3. The CDR3 is 22 residues long. V shed 0 bases, J shed 0 bases, and the junction held 16 bases outside the gene matches. Looked up from germline, CDR1 is TSWWSYY and CDR2 is QGS. CDR3 residues: CALGELPTKNWGIRRYTDKLIF. The CDR3 nucleotides are TGTGCTCTTGGGGAACTTCCTACGAAAAACTGGGGGATACGACGGTACACCGATAAACTCATCTTT.

This clone occurred a few times. This chain uses TRDV1 with TRDJ1; no clear D. Trimming stripped 4 bases from V and 3 bases from J, with 9 bases between. The CDR3 is 13 amino acids. Germline V gene sequence: CDR1 TSWWSYY, CDR2 QGS. Here the CDR3 reads CALGACTADKLIF. The CDR3 DNA is TGTGCTCTTGGGGCCTGTACAGCCGATAAACTCATCTTT.

In its sample, this clone was seen a few times. Distinct nucleotide sequences in the sample also encode this CDR3. V is TRDV1 and J is TRDJ1; D gene uncertain. Per germline, CDR1 TSWWSYY and CDR2 QGS. The CDR3 is 11 amino acids. Trimming left V 4 bases short and J 1 base short, with 1 base between. The CDR3 sequence is CALGVTDKLIF. The CDR3 DNA follows: TGTGCTCTTGGGGTCACCGATAAACTCATCTTT.

The chain links TRDV1 to TRDJ1; 12 nucleotides line up with TRDD3. The length of the CDR3 is 25 residues. Germline V gene data show CDR1 as TSWWSYY and CDR2 as QGS. With 4 bases clipped from V and 4 bases from J, the junction kept 34 bases outside the gene matches. CDR3 nucleotide sequence: TGTGCTCTTGGGGTTCCTCACCTAATGCCTGGGGGATACGCATACGGACCTTCAAGAATCGATAAACTCATCTTT. It yields the protein CALGVPHLMPGGYAYGPSRIDKLIF.

This clone was observed a few times. The rearrangement links TRDV1 to TRDJ1; no firm D call. The CDR3 sequence is 16 residues long. Trimming removed 5 bases from V and 1 base from J, with 17 bases in between. Germline V gene sequence: CDR1 TSWWSYY, CDR2 QGS. In nucleotides, the CDR3 is TGTGCTCTTGGGCCGGGTTTTGGTACTGTCACCGATAAACTCATCTTT. Its protein product is CALGPGFGTVTDKLIF.

This clone came up a few times. The rearrangement joins TRDV1 to TRDJ1, with D possibly TRDD3 on 5 matching bases. V dropped 9 bases and J dropped 3 bases, with 14 bases sitting between them. This CDR3 spans 13 amino acids. The V gene's germline CDR1 is TSWWSYY and CDR2 QGS. The CDR3 DNA reads TGTGCTCTGCGTACTGGAGTTCCCGATAAACTCATCTTT. Its protein is CALRTGVPDKLIF.

V and J are TRDV1 and TRDJ1; 9 bases match TRDD3. The CDR3 has 19 residues. Trimming took 3 bases from V and 6 from J; bases not matched to a gene: 20. Per germline, CDR1 TSWWSYY and CDR2 QGS. This CDR3 reads CALGEKGSYWGTRSNKLIF. The CDR3 DNA follows: TGTGCTCTTGGGGAGAAAGGTTCCTACTGGGGGACCCGCTCGAATAAACTCATCTTT.

The V gene is TRDV1, the J gene TRDJ1, with TRDD3 as a possible D gene (6 bases). Germline V gene sequence: CDR1 TSWWSYY, CDR2 QGS. V gave up 4 bases and J gave up 0 bases, with 30 bases separating them. The CDR3 sequence is 21 residues long. The CDR3, as DNA: TGTGCTCTTGGGGCCCATTGCTACGTGTACTGGGTTGGACAGTACACCGATAAACTCATCTTT. Protein sequence: CALGAHCYVYWVGQYTDKLIF.

The chain links TRDV1 to TRDJ1, with TRDD3 matching 10 bases. The CDR3 contains 19 residues. The junction had 16 bases not matched to a gene; V was cut back by 2 bases and J by 4 bases. Per the germline V gene, CDR1 is TSWWSYY and CDR2 is QGS. In nucleotides, the CDR3 is TGTGCTCTTGGGGAAGTCTCCTACCGCTGGGGGATAAGAAACGATAAACTCATCTTT. Translation gives CALGEVSYRWGIRNDKLIF.

This clone was counted a few times. The chain links TRDV1 to TRDJ1; no definite D call. V lost 0 bases to trimming and J lost 0 bases, with 8 bases between them. Germline values: CDR1 TSWWSYY, CDR2 QGS. The CDR3 sequence is 15 residues long. CDR3 loop: CALGELFGYTDKLIF. CDR3 nucleotides: TGTGCTCTTGGGGAACTATTCGGGTACACCGATAAACTCATCTTT.

This chain links TRDV1 with TRDJ1; TRDD3 agrees at 8 bases. The ends lost 3 bases at V and 3 bases at J; junction bases unmatched: 12. Germline loops: CDR1 TSWWSYY, CDR2 QGS. This CDR3 contains 17 residues. In DNA form, the CDR3 reads TGTGCTCTTGGGGATCTTCTACGACGGGGGATATCCGATAAACTCATCTTT. Its translation is CALGDLLRRGISDKLIF.

There are a few counts of this clone. J is TRDJ1 and V is TRDV1, with a tentative D call TRDD3 (5 bases). CDR3 length: 17 amino acids. V lost 0 bases and J lost 0, with 14 bases in between. Germline CDR1 and CDR2: TSWWSYY and QGS. The CDR3 DNA is TGTGCTCTTGGGGAACTAAAAGGCCTGGGATACACCGATAAACTCATCTTT. It codes for CALGELKGLGYTDKLIF.

The sample holds a few counts of this clone. The rearrangement joins TRDV1 to TRDJ1; 8 bases are a match to TRDD3. Germline V lookup: CDR1 TSWWSYY, CDR2 QGS. The CDR3 runs 18 residues. J lost 0 bases, V lost 9 bases, and 18 bases had no gene match. For the CDR3, the DNA is TGTGCTCTAACCCTAGGCCACCTACTGGGGGCACACACCGATAAACTCATCTTT. Translation gives CALTLGHLLGAHTDKLIF.

The chain couples TRDV1 to TRDJ1; 7 nucleotides line up with TRDD3. V gave up 1 base and J gave up 3 bases; unmatched junction bases: 11. The CDR3 totals 17 residues. Germline V CDR1 and CDR2: TSWWSYY, QGS. The CDR3 nucleotides read TGTGCTCTTGGGGAACCCGGAGGGGGGATGTTTTCCGATAAACTCATCTTT. Amino acids: CALGEPGGGMFSDKLIF.

The rearrangement uses TRDV1 and TRDJ1; 13 bases fit TRDD3. The germline CDR1 and CDR2 sequences are TSWWSYY and QGS. The V gene end was trimmed by 2 bases and the J gene end by 4 bases; junction bases not matched to a gene: 19. The CDR3 contains 21 residues. CDR3 nucleotide sequence: TGTGCTCTTGGGGAAGATCATTTTCCTCCGTACTGGGGGATACGCTTCGATAAACTCATCTTT. Translating gives CALGEDHFPPYWGIRFDKLIF.

The V call is TRDV1, the J call TRDJ1, with D possibly matching TRDD3 (8 bases). This CDR3 region has 20 residues. The germline V gene encodes CDR1 TSWWSYY and CDR2 QGS. Trimming pared 4 bases from V and 0 bases from J, leaving 27 bases between. CDR3 nucleotide sequence: TGTGCTCTTGGGGTGTCCTTCCTCTCGCTGGGGGACAAAAACACCGATAAACTCATCTTT. Protein product: CALGVSFLSLGDKNTDKLIF.

The chain couples TRDV1 to TRDJ1; D assignment may be TRDD2 or TRDD3 (6 bases each). Trimming cost V 0 bases and J 3 bases, with 20 bases left between them. This CDR3 comprises 18 residues. CDR1 is TSWWSYY and CDR2 is QGS in the germline V gene. The DNA of the CDR3 is TGTGCTCTTGGGGAACTCTCTCCTACGCCCTACTGGGCCGATAAACTCATCTTT. It yields the protein CALGELSPTPYWADKLIF.

The genes are TRDV1 and TRDJ4; D unresolved. CDR3 length equals 13 residues. Germline CDR1 TSWWSYY, CDR2 QGS. V was trimmed by 3 bases and J by 0 bases, leaving 8 bases between them. CDR3 coding DNA: TGTGCTCTTGGGGAGGGACCGGCCAGACCCCTGATCTTT. Protein: CALGEGPARPLIF.

The chain carries TRDV3 and TRDJ3; 12 bases match TRDD3. Germline CDR1 TVYSNPD, CDR2 GDNSRS (reference sequence). J gave up 4 bases and V 4 bases, and 17 bases lay outside the gene matches. This CDR3 contains 20 residues. The CDR3 bases are TGTGCCTCTCATTCCACCGATTACTGGGGGATACATTGGGACACCCGACAGATGTTTTTC. Translation gives CASHSTDYWGIHWDTRQMFF.

This clone was seen only a few times. This rearrangement joins TRDV1 to TRDJ1; the match to TRDD3 covers 7 bases. The CDR3 has 20 amino acids. From germline, CDR1 is TSWWSYY and CDR2 QGS. The J segment lost 3 bases and the V segment lost 2 bases, leaving 21 bases of the junction unmatched. Here the CDR3 reads CALGENPPPTRIRCSDKLIF. CDR3 coding DNA: TGTGCTCTTGGGGAAAACCCCCCCCCTACGCGGATACGCTGTTCCGATAAACTCATCTTT.

J is TRDJ1 and V is TRDV1; tentatively, D is TRDD2 (6 bases). The V gene lost 2 bases and the J gene lost 0 bases, with 16 bases spanning the gap. The CDR3 runs 17 residues. CDR1 and CDR2 (germline): TSWWSYY, QGS. The CDR3: CALGESAFRWYTDKLIF. DNA for the CDR3: TGTGCTCTTGGGGAATCGGCCTTCCGGTGGTACACCGATAAACTCATCTTT.

The chain joins TRDV1 to TRDJ1; unclear D gene. This CDR3 has 15 amino acids. V was pared by 0 bases and J by 1 base, with 9 bases between. Germline assignment: CDR1 TSWWSYY and CDR2 QGS. CDR3 nucleotide sequence: TGTGCTCTTGGGGAACTTTTAAGGGGCACCGATAAACTCATCTTT. Its translation is CALGELLRGTDKLIF.

In this sample, this clone turned up a few times. The chain couples TRDV1 to TRDJ1; D is perhaps TRDD3 (6 bases). Germline CDR1 is TSWWSYY and CDR2 is QGS. The length of the CDR3 is 21 residues. Trimming removed 0 bases from V and 3 bases from J, with 29 bases in between. As DNA, the CDR3 is TGTGCTCTTGGGGAACTACCCCTTTTCCCGCCTTCTACAGGGGGAGCCGATAAACTCATCTTT. This codes for CALGELPLFPPSTGGADKLIF.

This clone was seen only a few times. The chain has TRDV1 and TRDJ1; a weak D match, TRDD3 (5 bases). The germline V and J ends were trimmed by 0 bases and 0 bases, with 20 bases remaining between them. CDR3 length: 19 residues. Germline-derived CDR1 and CDR2 are TSWWSYY and QGS. The CDR3 protein is CALGELYLEYASNTDKLIF. Here the CDR3 DNA reads TGTGCTCTTGGGGAACTCTACCTTGAATACGCGAGCAACACCGATAAACTCATCTTT.